Below, 13 T cell receptor beta chains from the same sample are listed, as sequenced in a study of CD8 T cells in ankylosing spondylitis. For these receptors, no antigen is known. TCRdb recomputed calls from the 5' RACE reads with MiXCR, one row per CDR3 protein. The sample has hundreds of thousands of distinct CDR3 sequences; 10% to 15% are singletons. Findings and limits, study-wide: Blood from ankylosing spondylitis patients appeared to carry a characteristic roughly eight-variant TCR beta motif.

The sample comprised blood, either unsorted or a sorted T cell fraction (not recorded which). The receptors were gathered from a male donor with ankylosing spondylitis.

The chain combines TRBV3-1 with TRBJ2-3; D not resolved. The CDR3 length is 13 residues. Trimming cost V 5 bases and J 6 bases, with 12 bases left between them. Germline loops: CDR1 LGHDT, CDR2 YNNKEL (reference sequence). The CDR3 sequence is CASSYRSPDTQYF. For the CDR3, the DNA is TGTGCCAGCAGCTATAGGTCGCCCGATACGCAGTATTTT.

This clonotype was counted only a few times. The chain combines TRBV29-1 with TRBJ2-7; D is uncertain. Trimming removed 7 bases at V and 4 bases at J, with 8 bases between. Germline-derived CDR1 and CDR2 are SQVTM and ANQGSEA. The length of the CDR3 is 10 residues. This CDR3 is CSARVYEQYV. The CDR3 DNA reads as TGCAGCGCCCGGGTGTACGAGCAGTACGTC.

The CDR3, as DNA: TGTGCCAGCAGCTTTAGCGGTGGGCGGGACACCGGGGAGCTGTTTTTT. Amino acids: CASSFSGGRDTGELFF. The rearrangement links TRBV11-3 to TRBJ2-2, with D possibly TRBD2 on 6 matching bases. CDR3 size: 16 residues. In germline, CDR1 is SGHNT, CDR2 YENEEA. The V and J ends lost 3 bases and 3 bases respectively, with 14 bases between them.

The V and J genes are TRBV4-2 and TRBJ2-7; D is ambiguous. CDR1 and CDR2 (germline): LGHNA, YNFKEQ. The CDR3 has 13 residues. The V gene lost 0 bases and the J gene lost 9 bases, with 12 bases spanning the gap. Here the CDR3 DNA reads TGTGCCAGCAGCCAAGAGGCTAGGACCCCGCAGTACTTC. Amino acids: CASSQEARTPQYF.

This clonotype was picked up many times. This chain connects TRBV2 to TRBJ2-1; D could derive from TRBD1 or TRBD2 (5 bases each). The CDR3 loop spans 14 amino acids. Germline V CDR1 and CDR2: SNHLY, FYNNEI. Trimming shortened V by 6 bases and J by 8 bases, and 17 bases separated the two germline ends. In DNA, the CDR3 is TGTGCCAGCAGGATGGGACGCGATGGGGATGAGCAGTTCTTC. Residues: CASRMGRDGDEQFF.

This clonotype was found a few times. The V and J genes are TRBV12-3 or TRBV12-4 and TRBJ1-5; no clear D gene. This CDR3 has 12 residues. Trimming left V 4 bases short and J 7 bases short, with 8 bases between. The CDR3 loop is CASSSPSQPQHF. In nucleotides, the CDR3 is TGTGCCAGCAGTTCCCCCAGCCAGCCCCAGCATTTT.

The chain employs TRBV20-1 and TRBJ2-1, with 10 positions matching TRBD2. The trim removed 5 bases at V and 5 bases at J, leaving 6 bases unmatched. Germline loops: CDR1 DFQATT, CDR2 SNEGSKA (reference sequence). This CDR3 is built from 14 residues. CDR3 region: CSAVGTSADNEQFF. The CDR3 DNA reads TGCAGTGCTGTCGGGACTAGCGCCGACAATGAGCAGTTCTTC.

The J gene is TRBJ2-1, the V gene TRBV20-1, with TRBD2 matching 7 bases. Germline assignment: CDR1 DFQATT and CDR2 SNEGSKA (reference sequence). J gave up 8 bases and V 2 bases, and 9 bases lay outside the gene matches. The CDR3 runs 14 residues. For the CDR3, the DNA is TGCAGTGCTAGATGGGGGGGAGGGCACGATGAGCAGTTCTTC. Translating gives CSARWGGGHDEQFF.

This clonotype has a count of ten or more. The gene calls are TRBV11-3 and TRBJ2-5; 14 nucleotides match TRBD2. The CDR3 covers 18 residues. V was clipped by 2 bases and J by 5 bases; unmatched bases: 10. Looked up from germline, CDR1 is SGHNT and CDR2 is YENEEA. The DNA for the CDR3 is TGTGCCAGCAGCTTAAACCCGGGACTAGCGGGAGATATGGAGACCCAGTACTTC. Translation: CASSLNPGLAGDMETQYF.

The chain couples TRBV10-3 to TRBJ1-5; 7 nucleotides align to TRBD1. The CDR3 covers 13 residues. Germline V gene sequence: CDR1 ENHRY, CDR2 SYGVKD. V lost 6 bases to trimming and J lost 6 bases; unmatched junction nucleotides: 5. The CDR3 sequence is CAISGQAGQPQHF. The CDR3 DNA reads TGTGCCATCAGCGGACAGGCGGGTCAGCCCCAGCATTTT.

The V gene is TRBV3-1, the J gene TRBJ1-1; no reliable D call. This CDR3 region has 12 residues. V lost 3 bases, J lost 5 bases, and 7 bases lay in between. Germline lookup yields CDR1 LGHDT and CDR2 YNNKEL (reference sequence). The CDR3 is CASSHGSTEAFF. In nucleotides, the CDR3 is TGTGCCAGCAGCCACGGGTCGACTGAAGCTTTCTTT.

This clonotype was seen ten or more times. The chain joins TRBV29-1 to TRBJ1-2; D perhaps matches TRBD1 (5 bases). Per the germline V gene, CDR1 is SQVTM and CDR2 is ANQGSEA. Trimming stripped 7 bases from V and 3 bases from J, with 15 bases between. This CDR3 has 13 amino acids. This chain's CDR3 is CSAGHHRDYGYTF. DNA for the CDR3: TGCAGCGCCGGACACCACCGGGACTATGGCTACACCTTC.

The chain employs TRBV3-1 and TRBJ2-1; TRBD1 matches 7 bases. V lost 0 bases to trimming and J lost 0 bases; unmatched junction nucleotides: 8. The germline gives CDR1 LGHDT, CDR2 YNNKEL (reference sequence). The CDR3 has 18 residues. The chain's CDR3 is CASSQDRGRRSSYNEQFF. CDR3 DNA sequence: TGTGCCAGCAGCCAAGATAGGGGGCGTCGTAGCTCCTACAATGAGCAGTTCTTC.